This T cell receptor beta chain comes out of a study of cytomegalovirus exposure and HLA in healthy donors. Use of 60 Vbeta and 13 Jbeta primers characterized the PCR. Clones were sequenced by immunoSEQ multiplex PCR, and TCRdb holds only the in-frame ones, with some missing. The data show some 180,000 clones, around 83% seen once. After removal of 1 base from V and 3 bases from J, the junction contained 13 bases not matched to a gene. The CDR3 length is 19 residues. In germline, CDR1 is SGHDN, CDR2 FVKESK. The material sequenced was PBMCs. This TCR came from a young man in good health and CMV-seropositive. The chain employs TRBV14 and TRBJ2-1, with 9 bases lining up with TRBD1. The CDR3 region has the DNA TGTGCCAGCAGCCAAGGATCCGGTATAAACAGGGGGCTCTACAATGAGCAGTTCTTC. Its protein is CASSQGSGINRGLYNEQFF.